This T cell receptor beta chain is from a study of blood T cell repertoires in COVID-19. Study in general: Samples of COVID-19 (acute and convalescent) were obtained from the United States, Italy and Spain.

Assay used: immunoSEQ multiplex PCR; TCRdb lists only in-frame clones, some missing. Found here are around 400,000 clones, roughly 87% of them singletons; the top ten hold approximately 5.4%. The study drew participants aged 18 to 89 years from approximately 25 US areas. CDR3 size: 17 residues. V was clipped by 4 bases and J by 3 bases; unmatched bases: 12. Germline CDR1 SGHAT, CDR2 FQNNGV. The receptor was derived from a woman in her fifties or sixties who had recovered from COVID-19. Material for sequencing was PBMCs or T cells enriched from blood (not recorded which). The chain uses TRBV11-2 and TRBJ1-1; 9 bases are shared with TRBD1. In DNA, the CDR3 is TGTGCCAGCAGCTACCCGTTGGGACAGGGTATCTACACTGAAGCTTTCTTT. Translated: CASSYPLGQGIYTEAFF. Based on the CDR3 plus reference TRBV11-2 and TRBJ1-1, the full variable domain is EAGVAQSPRYKIIEKRQSVAFWCNPISGHATLYWYQQILGQGPKLLIQFQNNGVVDDSQLPKDRFSAERLKGVDSTLKIQPAKLEDSAVYLCASSYPLGQGIYTEAFFGQGTRLTVV.